This is a list of T cell receptor beta chains from one sample in a study of regulatory T cells in long-lasting Graves disease. TCRdb reprocessed the multiplex PCR reads with MiXCR, giving one entry per CDR3 protein. The sample lists 350,000 to 450,000 distinct CDR3 sequences; under 25% were seen once. Sequenced here: peripheral blood mononuclear cells (PBMCs), sampled when the disease was refractory, from a patient treated with antithyroid drugs. The receptors derive from a female donor with Graves disease. Each CDR3 is given with its conserved first and last residue. Each record gives: J gene, D gene, clone size, V gene, CDR3 DNA, CDR3 protein. D genes are given only for firm matches. Expanded clones are given a class, and other clones once, few, many or no size at all.

j_call: TRBJ2-3
d_call: -
clone_size: once
v_call: TRBV6-1
cdr3_nt: TGTGCCATCCGAAGAGAGGGCCCTACAGATACGCAGTATTTT
cdr3_aa: CAIRREGPTDTQYF

j_call: TRBJ2-7
d_call: -
clone_size: many
v_call: TRBV2
cdr3_nt: TGTGCCAGCGAAGGGGCAGGGTCCTACGAGCAGTACTTC
cdr3_aa: CASEGAGSYEQYF

j_call: TRBJ1-1
d_call: -
clone_size: many
v_call: TRBV12-3/TRBV12-4
cdr3_nt: TGTGCCAGCAGCCGATCCCTCAACACTGAAGCTTTCTTT
cdr3_aa: CASSRSLNTEAFF

j_call: TRBJ2-2
d_call: -
clone_size: few
v_call: TRBV5-1
cdr3_nt: TGCGCCAGCAGCTTGGCACAGACAGGGAACACCGGGGAGCTGTTTTTT
cdr3_aa: CASSLAQTGNTGELFF

j_call: TRBJ1-5
d_call: -
clone_size: -
v_call: TRBV19
cdr3_nt: TGTGCCAGTAGTGAACAGAGCAATCAGCCCCAGCATTTT
cdr3_aa: CASSEQSNQPQHF

j_call: TRBJ2-7
d_call: -
clone_size: many
v_call: TRBV3-1
cdr3_nt: TGTGCCAGCAGCCAAGACAAAGAGCAGTACTTC
cdr3_aa: CASSQDKEQYF

j_call: TRBJ2-7
d_call: TRBD2
clone_size: -
v_call: TRBV15
cdr3_nt: TGTGCCACCAGCAGAGCGCCTAAGGTTTCTAGCGGGAGCGGCGAGCAGTACTTC
cdr3_aa: CATSRAPKVSSGSGEQYF

j_call: TRBJ2-6
d_call: -
clone_size: many
v_call: TRBV6-5
cdr3_nt: TGTGCCAGCAGTTACTCGATCTCTGGGGCCAACGTCCTGACTTTC
cdr3_aa: CASSYSISGANVLTF

j_call: TRBJ2-2
d_call: TRBD2
clone_size: few
v_call: TRBV5-1
cdr3_nt: TGCGCCAGCAGCCCGGGACTAGCGGGAGGGCCCGCCGGGGAGCTGTTTTTT
cdr3_aa: CASSPGLAGGPAGELFF

j_call: TRBJ1-4
d_call: -
clone_size: few
v_call: TRBV7-9
cdr3_nt: TGTGCCAGCAGCCTTAGCGGGGGACGGGAAAAACTGTTTTTT
cdr3_aa: CASSLSGGREKLFF

j_call: TRBJ1-4
d_call: -
clone_size: -
v_call: TRBV15
cdr3_nt: TGTGCCACCAGCAGAGTCGAATTGGGCATGAAAAAACTGTTTTTT
cdr3_aa: CATSRVELGMKKLFF

j_call: TRBJ1-1
d_call: -
clone_size: many
v_call: TRBV6-2/TRBV6-3
cdr3_nt: TGTGCCAGCAGTTACTCAGGGATCGCTGAAGCTTTCTTT
cdr3_aa: CASSYSGIAEAFF

j_call: TRBJ1-3
d_call: -
clone_size: few
v_call: TRBV19
cdr3_nt: TGTGCCAGTAGTATTGGAGGGAACTCTGGAAACACCATATATTTT
cdr3_aa: CASSIGGNSGNTIYF

j_call: TRBJ2-7
d_call: -
clone_size: -
v_call: TRBV5-1
cdr3_nt: TGCGCCAGCACCCCGGGGGACAGTTTTTCCTACGAGCAGTACTTC
cdr3_aa: CASTPGDSFSYEQYF

j_call: TRBJ1-2
d_call: -
clone_size: -
v_call: TRBV6-1
cdr3_nt: TGTGCCAGCAGCCCCTCCCCAGGCGGGGTTTATGGCTACACCTTC
cdr3_aa: CASSPSPGGVYGYTF

j_call: TRBJ1-2
d_call: -
clone_size: few
v_call: TRBV12-3/TRBV12-4
cdr3_nt: TGTGCCAGCAGTTTAGATTCAATCTATGGCTACACCTTC
cdr3_aa: CASSLDSIYGYTF

j_call: TRBJ1-4
d_call: TRBD1
clone_size: -
v_call: TRBV28
cdr3_nt: TGTGCCAGCGATTTAGTAGGTCCGGGGACAGGGCCTCACGAAAAACTGTTTTTT
cdr3_aa: CASDLVGPGTGPHEKLFF

j_call: TRBJ2-1
d_call: TRBD2
clone_size: many
v_call: TRBV24-1
cdr3_nt: TGTGCCACCAGTGATTTCGGGACTAGCGGGAGAATTAGTGAGCAGTTCTTC
cdr3_aa: CATSDFGTSGRISEQFF

j_call: TRBJ1-1
d_call: -
clone_size: many
v_call: TRBV12-3/TRBV12-4
cdr3_nt: TGTGCCAGCAGTTTAAGGGGTGGGGTTACTGAAGCTTTCTTT
cdr3_aa: CASSLRGGVTEAFF